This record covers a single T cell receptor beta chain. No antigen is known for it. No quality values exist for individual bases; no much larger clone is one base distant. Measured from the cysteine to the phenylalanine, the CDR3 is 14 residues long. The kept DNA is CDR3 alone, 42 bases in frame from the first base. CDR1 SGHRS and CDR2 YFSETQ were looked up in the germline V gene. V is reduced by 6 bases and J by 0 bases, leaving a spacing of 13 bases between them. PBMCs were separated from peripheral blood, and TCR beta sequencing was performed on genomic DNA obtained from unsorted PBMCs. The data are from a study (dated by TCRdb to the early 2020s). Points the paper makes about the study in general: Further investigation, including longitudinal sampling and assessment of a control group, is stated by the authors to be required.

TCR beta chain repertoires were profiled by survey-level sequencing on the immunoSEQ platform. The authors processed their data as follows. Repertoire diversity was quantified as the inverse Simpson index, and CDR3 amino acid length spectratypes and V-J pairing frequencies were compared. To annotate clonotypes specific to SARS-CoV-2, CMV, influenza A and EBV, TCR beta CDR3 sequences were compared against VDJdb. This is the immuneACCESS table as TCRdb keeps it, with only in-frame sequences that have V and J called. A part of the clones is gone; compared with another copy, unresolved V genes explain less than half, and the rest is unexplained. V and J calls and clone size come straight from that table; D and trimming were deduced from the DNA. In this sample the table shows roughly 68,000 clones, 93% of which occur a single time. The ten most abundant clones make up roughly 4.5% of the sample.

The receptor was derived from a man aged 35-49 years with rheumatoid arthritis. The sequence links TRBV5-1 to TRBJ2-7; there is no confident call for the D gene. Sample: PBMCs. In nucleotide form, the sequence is TGCGCCAGCAATCCAGGCTACAGCTCCTACGAGCAGTACTTC. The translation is CASNPGYSSYEQYF. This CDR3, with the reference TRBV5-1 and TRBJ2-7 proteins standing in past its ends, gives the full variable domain KAGVTQTPRYLIKTRGQQVTLSCSPISGHRSVSWYQQTPGQGLQFLFEYFSETQRNKGNFPGRFSGRQFSNSRSEMNVSTLELGDSALYLCASNPGYSSYEQYFGPGTRLTVT.